These 13 T cell receptor beta chains were sequenced from one sample in a study of blood T cell repertoires in COVID-19. Some clones are missing from TCRdb's copy, which holds only in-frame ones; the method was immunoSEQ multiplex PCR. This sample has about 160,000 clones, with about four fifths found just once. Sequencing was carried out using peripheral blood. Every receptor here comes from an older woman with COVID-19, enrolled during active disease.

V usage is TRBV24-1 and J usage is TRBJ2-1; TRBD1 matches 11 bases. CDR3 length: 16 residues. V was clipped by 2 bases and J by 4 bases; unmatched bases: 3. Per the germline V gene, CDR1 is KGHDR and CDR2 is SFDVKD. This CDR3 reads CATSDSGQGAYNEQFF. DNA of the CDR3: TGTGCCACCAGTGATTCAGGACAGGGGGCGTACAATGAGCAGTTCTTC.

The CDR3 loop is CASSQGTGGTDTQYF. CDR3 coding DNA: TGTGCCAGCAGCCAAGGAACGGGAGGGACAGATACGCAGTATTTT. The chain combines TRBV9 with TRBJ2-3; 8 bases agree with TRBD2. J lost 3 bases, V lost 4 bases, and 7 bases had no gene match. The CDR3 consists of 15 residues. Germline CDR1 reads SGDLS; CDR2 reads YYNGEE.

The rearrangement joins TRBV7-2 to TRBJ2-1, with 10 bases that match TRBD1. This CDR3 spans 16 amino acids. Germline V gives CDR1 SGHTA, CDR2 FQGNSA. Unmatched junction bases numbered 8, after V lost 0 bases and J lost 9 bases. CDR3: CASSLAGTGVFGEQFF. The CDR3 nucleotides read TGTGCCAGCAGCTTAGCCGGGACAGGGGTTTTTGGTGAGCAGTTCTTC.

Written as DNA, the CDR3 is TGTGCCAGCAGGCCACTAGCGGGAGGGCCGAATGAGCAGTTCTTC. Encoded protein: CASRPLAGGPNEQFF. The chain combines TRBV27 with TRBJ2-1, with 13 bases matching TRBD2. The CDR3 runs 15 residues. Trimming at V came to 6 bases and at J to 7 bases, leaving 6 bases not matched to a gene. Germline loops: CDR1 MNHEY, CDR2 SMNVEV (reference sequence).

The chain has TRBV6-6 and TRBJ2-5; D may be TRBD2 (5 bases). The germline V gene encodes CDR1 MNHNY and CDR2 SVGAGI (reference sequence). V gave up 3 bases and J gave up 1 base, with 9 bases separating them. The CDR3 loop spans 14 amino acids. CDR3 DNA: TGTGCCAGCAGTTATAGAAGCGGCCAAGAGACCCAGTACTTC. This translates into CASSYRSGQETQYF.

Comment on this clone: No DNA is shown, since the ends of the CDR3 on it are uncertain; the CDR3 is the one TCRdb lists. The chain combines TRBV21-1 with TRBJ1-5; no DNA check was done on the table's D call, TRBD1. TRBV21-1 counts as a pseudogene. Both ends counted, the CDR3 spans 16 residues. The CDR3 is CASSKWAGGTNQPQHF.

The genes are TRBV7-8 and TRBJ2-1, with TRBD2 matching 11 bases. CDR3 size: 17 residues. With 7 bases clipped from V and 5 bases from J, the junction kept 13 bases outside the gene matches. CDR1 SGHVS and CDR2 FQNEAQ come from the germline V gene. The CDR3 bases are TGTGCCAGCACCCCGATGAGACTAGCGGGAAGAGACAATGAGCAGTTCTTC. This gives the protein CASTPMRLAGRDNEQFF.

V is TRBV12-5 and J is TRBJ2-3; 7 nucleotides match TRBD2. The germline gives CDR1 LGHNT, CDR2 FRNRAP. The CDR3 has 19 amino acids. The V gene end was trimmed by 7 bases and the J gene end by 0 bases; junction bases not matched to a gene: 19. The CDR3 is CASVFQELGSGSSTDTQYF. CDR3 sequence (DNA): TGTGCTAGTGTCTTTCAAGAGTTGGGTAGCGGGTCTAGCACAGATACGCAGTATTTT.

The chain links TRBV28 to TRBJ1-5; D may be TRBD1 (6 bases). The germline V gene has CDR1 MDHEN and CDR2 SYDVKM. The CDR3 is 15 residues long. Trimming left V 5 bases short and J 4 bases short, with 15 bases between. The CDR3 spells CASSPGTLLNQPQHF. CDR3 DNA sequence: TGTGCCAGCAGTCCAGGGACACTTCTTAATCAGCCCCAGCATTTT.

The gene calls are TRBV7-2 and TRBJ2-7; 12 positions agree with TRBD2. Trimming at V came to 5 bases and at J to 4 bases, leaving 6 bases not matched to a gene. The CDR3 is 15 amino acids. The germline V gene encodes CDR1 SGHTA and CDR2 FQGNSA. The CDR3 DNA is TGTGCCAGCAGCCCCCGGACTAGCGGGACTTACGAGCAGTACTTC. Its translation: CASSPRTSGTYEQYF.

J is TRBJ2-3 and V is TRBV12-5, with 9 positions matching TRBD2. CDR1 and CDR2 (germline): LGHNT, FRNRAP. V was clipped by 6 bases and J by 5 bases; unmatched bases: 9. This CDR3 has 15 amino acids. The CDR3 here is CASGPGLAGGDTQYF. In DNA, the CDR3 is TGTGCTAGTGGCCCGGGACTAGCCGGGGGAGATACGCAGTATTTT.

This clone is a singleton in its sample. The V and J genes are TRBV25-1 and TRBJ2-7, with 7 nucleotides matching TRBD1. The germline V gene encodes CDR1 MGHDK and CDR2 SYGVNS. V was clipped by 4 bases and J by 6 bases; unmatched bases: 6. This CDR3 is 13 amino acids long. As DNA, the CDR3 is TGTGCCAGCAGTGGCTCAGGGGGAGCCGAGCAGTACGTC. Protein sequence: CASSGSGGAEQYV.

This chain links TRBV6-5 with TRBJ2-3, with D possibly matching TRBD1 (5 bases). The CDR3 has 12 amino acids. V gave up 6 bases and J gave up 4 bases, with 8 bases separating them. Germline CDR1 MNHEY, CDR2 SVGAGI. CDR3 sequence (DNA): TGTGCCAGCAGGCCAGGGCCAGATACGCAGTATTTT. The encoded protein is CASRPGPDTQYF.